The present TCR beta chain was sequenced within a study of blood T cell repertoires in COVID-19. Study background: Sample material is recorded as cDNA or gDNA derived from T cells, B-cell-depleted T cells, or PBMCs.

Germline-derived CDR1 and CDR2 are SGHRS and YFSETQ. Between the trimmed V and J ends, which lost 6 bases and 10 bases, there was a span of 19 bases. The CDR3 contains 13 residues. TCRdb's table, derived via immunoSEQ multiplex PCR, lists solely in-frame clones and lacks some. The sample contains under 500,000 clones, over 75% of which appear only once. The V and J genes are TRBV5-1 and TRBJ2-5; TRBD2 is a possible D gene (6 bases). Sequencing was performed on PBMCs or T cells enriched from blood (not recorded which). This TCR was recovered from a man aged 25 to 45 who had recovered from COVID-19. DNA of the CDR3: TGCGCCAGCAAACTCTCAGATGGGGGGAGCCAGTACTTC. This encodes CASKLSDGGSQYF.